The source of this T cell receptor (beta chain) is a study of T cells in lung cancer brain metastases. Study-level background: Median interval between primary and brain metastasis specimen acquisition was almost 350 days. Findings of the study overall: Most clones were lesion-specific, with limited overlap between paired lesions (mean Morisita index approximately 0.24).

In the case of this clone: Its antigen is undetermined. At one of its ends the junction is not consistent with the germline gene, which may arise from a read error.

TCRdb's table, derived via immunoSEQ multiplex PCR, lists solely in-frame clones and lacks some. The sample holds about 5,600 clones, 84% seen once. Germline values: CDR1 MGHRA, CDR2 YSYEKL. The CDR3 runs 17 residues. Exclusion applied to any patient with a history of multiple malignancies. The sequence derives from a man between 50 and 59 years old with non-small cell lung cancer that had spread to the brain. J is TRBJ2-3 and V is TRBV4-1; 13 bases are shared with TRBD2. Sequenced material: tumor tissue from a brain metastasis. The CDR3 is CASSQDTSGGAVDTQYF. CDR3 DNA sequence: TGCGCCAGCAGTCAAGACACTAGCGGGGGGGCCGTAGATACGCAGTATTTT.